This is a list of T cell receptor beta chains from one sample in a study of T cells in Graves' hyperthyroidism and ophthalmopathy. From the multiplex PCR reads, TCRdb called clonotypes with MiXCR, one entry per CDR3 protein. The data contain around 440,000 distinct CDR3 sequences, 15% to 17% of them singletons. Sequences were obtained from blood. These TCRs come from a woman under 30 with Graves' hyperthyroidism. Each CDR3 is given with its conserved first and last residue. The order of the fields is D gene, V gene, J gene, clone size, CDR3 DNA, CDR3 protein. A D gene is named only where the DNA matches it firmly. Size values are once, few and many counts, or a class for expanded clones, and some rows have none.

-	TRBV3-1	TRBJ2-1	many	TGTGCCAGCAGCCAAGCTGGGTCCGGCCCAGAGCAGTTCTTC	CASSQAGSGPEQFF
TRBD2	TRBV5-4	TRBJ2-4	few	TGTGCCAGCAGCTCTCTAAGCGGGGGGATAAACATTCAGTACTTC	CASSSLSGGINIQYF
-	TRBV19	TRBJ2-3	-	TGTGCCAGTACTCCCTCAACGCGGATTAGCACAGATACGCAGTATTTT	CASTPSTRISTDTQYF
-	TRBV4-1	TRBJ1-5	many	TGCGCCAGCAGCCAAACCGACGGGTCCGGGGGGAATCAGCCCCAGCATTTT	CASSQTDGSGGNQPQHF
-	TRBV6-1	TRBJ1-3	many	TGTGCCAGCAGTTACCCCGCATCCGGGACCTCTGGAAACACCATATATTTT	CASSYPASGTSGNTIYF
-	TRBV29-1	TRBJ2-7	-	TGCGGCGTTGAAGAACAGGCCTACGAGCAGTACTTC	CGVEEQAYEQYF
-	TRBV20-1	TRBJ2-3	many	TGCAGTGGATCCCACACTGGAGATACGCAGTATTTT	CSGSHTGDTQYF
-	TRBV10-2	TRBJ1-2	few	TGCGCCAGCAGTGAGTCGAAGTTGGGTAGGGAAGAGGCTGGCTACACCTTC	CASSESKLGREEAGYTF
TRBD2	TRBV12-3/TRBV12-4	TRBJ2-3	many	TGTGCCAGCAGTTTTCCGGGACTAGCGGGAGTCACAGATACGCAGTATTTT	CASSFPGLAGVTDTQYF
TRBD2	TRBV5-5	TRBJ2-7	few	TGTGCCAGCAGCTTGGCCTCGTCTAGCGGTACCTACGAGCAGTACTTC	CASSLASSSGTYEQYF
TRBD1	TRBV28	TRBJ1-2	many	TGTGCCAGCAGTTTAGGGCAATCACAGGGGGGCTACACCTTC	CASSLGQSQGGYTF
-	TRBV5-5	TRBJ1-3	-	TGTGCCAGCAGCCCTACGTGGGAAGGTGGAAACACCATATATTTT	CASSPTWEGGNTIYF
-	TRBV5-1	TRBJ1-4	-	TGCGCCAGCAGCCCCGGGGGGAGTAGGGAAAAACTGTTTTTT	CASSPGGSREKLFF
TRBD1	TRBV7-9	TRBJ1-4	-	TGTGCCAGCAGCTTCGGACAGGGGGGCGGCCTTGCAACTAATGAAAAACTGTTTTTT	CASSFGQGGGLATNEKLFF
-	TRBV15	TRBJ1-1	many	TGTGCCACCAGCAGAGATCAAATGAACACTGAAGCTTTCTTT	CATSRDQMNTEAFF
-	TRBV7-2	TRBJ2-3	many	TGTGCCAGCAGCCCCCTGCGGGTAAGCACAGATACGCAGTATTTT	CASSPLRVSTDTQYF
TRBD1	TRBV20-1	TRBJ2-3	once	TGCAGTGCTAGAGATGGGGACAGGGGTACAGATACGCAGTATTTC	CSARDGDRGTDTQYF
TRBD2	TRBV11-2	TRBJ2-4	-	TGTGCCAGCAGCTTAGGACCAGCGGGAATAGAAAACATTCAGTACTTC	CASSLGPAGIENIQYF
-	TRBV6-1	TRBJ1-6	many	TGTGCCAGCAGTGGGCTAGAGGAAAGTAGAAGATCACCCCTCCACTTT	CASSGLEESRRSPLHF
-	TRBV7-2	TRBJ2-5	many	TGTGCCAGCAGCTTGGGTAACGGAGAGACCCAGTACTTC	CASSLGNGETQYF
-	TRBV7-6	TRBJ1-4	many	TGTGCCAGCAGTCATAGCCCGGCGGGCAGTGAAAAACTGTTTTTT	CASSHSPAGSEKLFF
TRBD1	TRBV5-1	TRBJ2-7	many	TGCGCCAGCAGCTTGGAGGGACAGGGCTCCTACGAGCAGTACTTC	CASSLEGQGSYEQYF
-	TRBV12-3/TRBV12-4	TRBJ1-2	many	TGTGCCAGCAGTTTAAATTTGGGAGCTGGCTACACCTTC	CASSLNLGAGYTF